These T cell receptor beta chains were read from a single sample in a study of blood T cell repertoires in COVID-19. Generated by immunoSEQ multiplex PCR, the TCRdb table keeps only in-frame clones and is missing some. The sample has 200,000 to 250,000 clones; about 85% are singletons. The sequenced sample was PBMCs or T cells enriched from blood (not recorded which). The receptors originated from a man aged 30 to 39 who had recovered from COVID-19. Both conserved end residues are part of each CDR3. The order of the fields is CDR3 protein, CDR3 DNA, V gene, J gene, CDR3 length, D gene, clone size. D genes are given only for firm matches. The size entry is marked missing in some rows and otherwise reads once, few, many or a size class.

cdr3_aa: CASSSQLAGVGGELFF; cdr3_nt: TGTGCCAGCAGTTCCCAACTAGCGGGAGTGGGCGGGGAGCTGTTTTTT; v_call: TRBV6-5; j_call: TRBJ2-2; cdr3_length: 16; d_call: TRBD2; clone_size: -
cdr3_aa: CASSYSSRLMNTEAFF; cdr3_nt: TGTGCCAGCAGTTACTCGAGCAGGCTCATGAACACTGAAGCTTTCTTT; v_call: TRBV6-5; j_call: TRBJ1-1; cdr3_length: 16; d_call: -; clone_size: -
cdr3_aa: CASSYRTYMNTEAFF; cdr3_nt: TGTGCCAGCAGCTACCGGACATACATGAACACTGAAGCTTTCTTT; v_call: TRBV5-6; j_call: TRBJ1-1; cdr3_length: 15; d_call: -; clone_size: -
cdr3_aa: CASSYEGASGNTIYF; cdr3_nt: TGTGCCAGCAGTTATGAGGGAGCTTCGGGAAACACCATATATTTT; v_call: TRBV2; j_call: TRBJ1-3; cdr3_length: 15; d_call: -; clone_size: -
cdr3_aa: CASSPFELAGEGDTQYF; cdr3_nt: TGTGCCAGCTCACCCTTTGAACTAGCGGGAGAGGGGGATACGCAGTATTTT; v_call: TRBV18; j_call: TRBJ2-3; cdr3_length: 17; d_call: TRBD2; clone_size: -
cdr3_aa: CASSPRSSGATGELFF; cdr3_nt: TGTGCCAGCTCACCCAGGTCTAGCGGGGCCACCGGGGAGCTGTTTTTT; v_call: TRBV18; j_call: TRBJ2-2; cdr3_length: 16; d_call: TRBD2; clone_size: few
cdr3_aa: CASSPRGTGTDTQYF; cdr3_nt: TGTGCCAGCAGCCCGAGGGGGACAGGGACAGATACGCAGTATTTT; v_call: TRBV6-2/TRBV6-3; j_call: TRBJ2-3; cdr3_length: 15; d_call: TRBD1; clone_size: many
cdr3_aa: CASSDLDRSEAFF; cdr3_nt: TGTGCCAGCAGTGACCTTGACAGGAGTGAAGCTTTCTTT; v_call: TRBV6-4; j_call: TRBJ1-1; cdr3_length: 13; d_call: -; clone_size: once
cdr3_aa: CASSLFNEEGTQYF; cdr3_nt: TGCGCCAGCAGCTTATTTAATGAGGAGGGGACCCAGTACTTC; v_call: TRBV5-1; j_call: TRBJ2-5; cdr3_length: 14; d_call: -; clone_size: -
cdr3_aa: CASRAGVRYGYTF; cdr3_nt: TGTGCAAGCCGGGCAGGGGTACGCTATGGCTACACCTTC; v_call: TRBV3-1/TRBV3-2; j_call: TRBJ1-2; cdr3_length: 13; d_call: -; clone_size: -
cdr3_aa: CASSGGQGAQPQHF; cdr3_nt: TGCGCCAGCAGTGGGGGACAGGGGGCGCAGCCCCAGCATTTT; v_call: TRBV10-2; j_call: TRBJ1-5; cdr3_length: 14; d_call: TRBD1; clone_size: -
cdr3_aa: CASRLSTGPEAFF; cdr3_nt: TGCGCCAGCAGACTATCGACTGGCCCTGAAGCTTTCTTT; v_call: TRBV5-1; j_call: TRBJ1-1; cdr3_length: 13; d_call: -; clone_size: once
cdr3_aa: CASSLGGDYGYTF; cdr3_nt: TGTGCCAGCAGTTTGGGGGGGGACTATGGCTACACCTTC; v_call: TRBV27; j_call: TRBJ1-2; cdr3_length: 13; d_call: -; clone_size: -
cdr3_aa: CASSYRSSTEAFF; cdr3_nt: TGTGCCAGCAGTTACAGGAGCTCTACTGAAGCTTTCTTT; v_call: TRBV6-5; j_call: TRBJ1-1; cdr3_length: 13; d_call: -; clone_size: -
cdr3_aa: CASSQPGLAGWADTQYF; cdr3_nt: TGTGCCAGCAGCCAACCAGGACTAGCGGGATGGGCAGATACGCAGTATTTT; v_call: TRBV3-1/TRBV3-2; j_call: TRBJ2-3; cdr3_length: 17; d_call: TRBD2; clone_size: -
cdr3_aa: CASSTESYGYTF; cdr3_nt: TGTGCCAGCAGTACAGAAAGCTATGGCTACACCTTC; v_call: TRBV3-1/TRBV3-2; j_call: TRBJ1-2; cdr3_length: 12; d_call: -; clone_size: once
cdr3_aa: CASSPDRDSEAFF; cdr3_nt: TGTGCCAGCAGCCCGGACAGGGACTCTGAAGCTTTCTTT; v_call: TRBV7-3; j_call: TRBJ1-1; cdr3_length: 13; d_call: TRBD1; clone_size: -
cdr3_aa: CASSELSTRMNTGELFF; cdr3_nt: TGCGCCAGCAGTGAGTTGTCGACAAGAATGAACACCGGGGAGCTGTTTTTT; v_call: TRBV10-1; j_call: TRBJ2-2; cdr3_length: 17; d_call: -; clone_size: once
cdr3_aa: CATSDFWTGDAQYF; cdr3_nt: TGTGCCACCAGTGATTTTTGGACGGGGGACGCGCAGTATTTT; v_call: TRBV24-1; j_call: TRBJ2-3; cdr3_length: 14; d_call: -; clone_size: -
cdr3_aa: CASSLTGDTEAFF; cdr3_nt: TGCGCCAGCAGCTTGACAGGGGACACTGAAGCTTTCTTT; v_call: TRBV5-1; j_call: TRBJ1-1; cdr3_length: 13; d_call: TRBD1; clone_size: -
cdr3_aa: CASSTNRGSDEQYF; cdr3_nt: TGTGCCAGCTCAACAAACAGGGGTAGCGACGAGCAGTACTTC; v_call: TRBV18; j_call: TRBJ2-7; cdr3_length: 14; d_call: TRBD1; clone_size: -
cdr3_aa: CASSPGNVGQTRCF; cdr3_nt: TGTGCCAGCTCACCGGGCAATGTAGGCCAGACAAGGTGTTTT; v_call: TRBV18; j_call: TRBJ1-4; cdr3_length: 14; d_call: -; clone_size: -
cdr3_aa: CASSRSRGAQETQYF; cdr3_nt: TGTGCCAGCAGTCGCTCTCGCGGGGCCCAAGAGACCCAGTACTTC; v_call: TRBV7-2; j_call: TRBJ2-5; cdr3_length: 15; d_call: -; clone_size: -
cdr3_aa: CASSPNTGQGAYGYTF; cdr3_nt: TGTGCCAGCTCACCCAACACAGGGCAAGGTGCCTATGGCTACACCTTC; v_call: TRBV18; j_call: TRBJ1-2; cdr3_length: 16; d_call: -; clone_size: -
cdr3_aa: CASSLFYLRDSAVREQYF; cdr3_nt: TGTGCCAGCAGTTTATTCTACCTCCGGGACAGCGCAGTGAGGGAGCAGTACTTC; v_call: TRBV28; j_call: TRBJ2-7; cdr3_length: 18; d_call: TRBD1; clone_size: -
cdr3_aa: CASSYVAGGAKNIQYF; cdr3_nt: TGTGCCAGCAGTTACGTAGCGGGCGGAGCCAAAAACATTCAGTACTTC; v_call: TRBV6-5; j_call: TRBJ2-4; cdr3_length: 16; d_call: TRBD2; clone_size: -
cdr3_aa: CASTETPGGSGYTF; cdr3_nt: TGTGCCAGCACCGAAACCCCAGGGGGCTCTGGCTACACCTTC; v_call: TRBV6-5; j_call: TRBJ1-2; cdr3_length: 14; d_call: TRBD1; clone_size: -
cdr3_aa: CATTGVVSNTEAFF; cdr3_nt: TGTGCCACCACAGGGGTTGTTAGTAACACTGAAGCTTTCTTT; v_call: TRBV2; j_call: TRBJ1-1; cdr3_length: 14; d_call: TRBD1; clone_size: -
cdr3_aa: CASSPLATNEKLFF; cdr3_nt: TGTGCCAGCTCCCCCCTTGCAACTAATGAAAAACTGTTTTTT; v_call: TRBV18; j_call: TRBJ1-4; cdr3_length: 14; d_call: -; clone_size: -
cdr3_aa: CASSFIGVQETQYF; cdr3_nt: TGTGCCAGCAGTTTTATCGGGGTCCAAGAGACCCAGTACTTC; v_call: TRBV27; j_call: TRBJ2-5; cdr3_length: 14; d_call: -; clone_size: -
cdr3_aa: CAWSVNSNQPQHF; cdr3_nt: TGTGCCTGGAGTGTTAATAGTAATCAGCCCCAGCATTTT; v_call: TRBV30; j_call: TRBJ1-5; cdr3_length: 13; d_call: -; clone_size: -
cdr3_aa: CASSFRVQPQHF; cdr3_nt: TGTGCCAGCAGTTTTCGGGTACAGCCCCAGCATTTT; v_call: TRBV12-3/TRBV12-4; j_call: TRBJ1-5; cdr3_length: 12; d_call: -; clone_size: -
cdr3_aa: CASSLDGGTLDNEQFF; cdr3_nt: TGCGCCAGCAGCTTGGATGGCGGGACCTTGGACAATGAGCAGTTCTTC; v_call: TRBV5-1; j_call: TRBJ2-1; cdr3_length: 16; d_call: -; clone_size: -
cdr3_aa: CASALAGTNEQYF; cdr3_nt: TGCGCCAGCGCTCTAGCGGGAACCAACGAGCAGTACTTC; v_call: TRBV5-1; j_call: TRBJ2-7; cdr3_length: 13; d_call: TRBD2; clone_size: once
cdr3_aa: CASSFLRDTQYF; cdr3_nt: TGTGCCAGCAGCTTCCTTAGAGATACGCAGTATTTT; v_call: TRBV7-2; j_call: TRBJ2-3; cdr3_length: 12; d_call: -; clone_size: -
cdr3_aa: CASSRQGRVYEQYF; cdr3_nt: TGTGCCAGCAGCAGACAGGGGAGGGTCTACGAGCAGTACTTC; v_call: TRBV11-2; j_call: TRBJ2-7; cdr3_length: 14; d_call: -; clone_size: -
cdr3_aa: CASSSEGVTYEQYF; cdr3_nt: TGTGCCAGCAGTTCCGAGGGAGTCACCTACGAGCAGTACTTC; v_call: TRBV6-6; j_call: TRBJ2-7; cdr3_length: 14; d_call: -; clone_size: -
cdr3_aa: CASSQLPLTTPANYGYTF; cdr3_nt: TGTGCCAGCAGCCAGCTACCTTTGACAACTCCAGCTAACTATGGCTACACCTTC; v_call: TRBV4-2; j_call: TRBJ1-2; cdr3_length: 18; d_call: -; clone_size: -
cdr3_aa: CASSPNRDGNTIYF; cdr3_nt: TGTGCCAGCTCACCAAACAGGGACGGAAACACCATATATTTT; v_call: TRBV18; j_call: TRBJ1-3; cdr3_length: 14; d_call: -; clone_size: -
cdr3_aa: CASGSAPWGETEAFF; cdr3_nt: TGTGCTAGTGGTTCGGCCCCCTGGGGGGAGACTGAAGCTTTCTTT; v_call: TRBV12-5; j_call: TRBJ1-1; cdr3_length: 15; d_call: -; clone_size: once
cdr3_aa: CAGRADRGPREAGSCCYTF; cdr3_nt: TGTGCCGGCAGAGCGGACAGGGGGCCTCGCGAGGCGGGGTCCTGTTGCTACACCTTC; v_call: TRBV21-1; j_call: TRBJ1-2; cdr3_length: 19; d_call: -; clone_size: few
cdr3_aa: CASSHREARREKLFF; cdr3_nt: TGTGCCAGCAGCCACCGCGAGGCGCGGCGTGAAAAACTGTTTTTT; v_call: TRBV7-8; j_call: TRBJ1-4; cdr3_length: 15; d_call: -; clone_size: -
cdr3_aa: CASSVRGLYYNEQFF; cdr3_nt: TGTGCCAGCAGCGTTCGTGGGCTCTATTACAATGAGCAGTTCTTC; v_call: TRBV28; j_call: TRBJ2-1; cdr3_length: 15; d_call: -; clone_size: -
cdr3_aa: CASSRGGVLEVETQYF; cdr3_nt: TGCGCCAGCAGCCGGGGCGGGGTTCTGGAGGTAGAGACCCAGTACTTC; v_call: TRBV5-1; j_call: TRBJ2-5; cdr3_length: 16; d_call: -; clone_size: -
cdr3_aa: CASSSTTSVLSNSNEQFF; cdr3_nt: TGTGCCAGCAGCTCAACTACTAGTGTCTTAAGTAATTCCAATGAGCAGTTCTTC; v_call: TRBV7-9; j_call: TRBJ2-1; cdr3_length: 18; d_call: -; clone_size: -
cdr3_aa: CASSTTHLNTEAFF; cdr3_nt: TGTGCCAGCAGCACTACGCATCTGAACACTGAAGCTTTCTTT; v_call: TRBV3-1/TRBV3-2; j_call: TRBJ1-1; cdr3_length: 14; d_call: -; clone_size: -
cdr3_aa: CASSSTGTAYEQYF; cdr3_nt: TGTGCCAGCAGCTCAACCGGGACTGCCTACGAGCAGTACTTC; v_call: TRBV7-2; j_call: TRBJ2-7; cdr3_length: 14; d_call: -; clone_size: -
cdr3_aa: CASSLVPRDRVTDTQYF; cdr3_nt: TGTGCCAGCAGCTTAGTTCCCCGGGACAGGGTGACAGATACGCAGTATTTT; v_call: TRBV11-2; j_call: TRBJ2-3; cdr3_length: 17; d_call: TRBD1; clone_size: -
cdr3_aa: CASSYSPGGEETQYF; cdr3_nt: TGTGCCAGCAGTTACTCTCCGGGGGGCGAAGAGACCCAGTACTTC; v_call: TRBV6-5; j_call: TRBJ2-5; cdr3_length: 15; d_call: -; clone_size: -
cdr3_aa: CATSDSTGGYEQYF; cdr3_nt: TGTGCCACCAGTGACTCGACAGGGGGCTACGAGCAGTACTTC; v_call: TRBV24-1; j_call: TRBJ2-7; cdr3_length: 14; d_call: TRBD1; clone_size: -
cdr3_aa: CASKPERETQYF; cdr3_nt: TGTGCCAGCAAGCCCGAACGGGAGACCCAGTACTTC; v_call: TRBV2; j_call: TRBJ2-5; cdr3_length: 12; d_call: -; clone_size: -
cdr3_aa: CASSLVMFSGEQYF; cdr3_nt: TGTGCCAGCAGCTTAGTAATGTTTTCGGGGGAGCAGTACTTC; v_call: TRBV7-2; j_call: TRBJ2-7; cdr3_length: 14; d_call: -; clone_size: -
cdr3_aa: CASGGRDTDTQYF; cdr3_nt: TGTGCCAGCGGAGGACGGGACACAGATACGCAGTATTTT; v_call: TRBV28; j_call: TRBJ2-3; cdr3_length: 13; d_call: -; clone_size: -
cdr3_aa: CASSALRGQRIYGYTF; cdr3_nt: TGTGCCAGCAGCGCCCTTCGGGGACAGCGAATCTATGGCTACACCTTC; v_call: TRBV7-4; j_call: TRBJ1-2; cdr3_length: 16; d_call: TRBD1; clone_size: -